This note documents a single T cell receptor (beta chain) sequence. Its target is unknown. V was pared by 3 bases and J by 2 bases, with 4 bases of the junction left unmatched. From germline, CDR1 is SGDLS and CDR2 YYNGEE. This CDR3 comprises 14 residues. This sample is part of a study of T cell responses to AZD1222 COVID-19 vaccine. Overall study context: Investigators merged groups given second doses at roughly 4 or roughly 12 weeks. Whole-study findings and limits: A reported finding is that nearly half of spike-specific TCRs target unmutated variant regions. Every sample of the repertoires postdated the peak T cell response. Researchers report vaccine-associated CD4 TCRs spanning spike, with dominance at 160-218 and 743-854.

TCRdb's table, derived via immunoSEQ multiplex PCR, lists solely in-frame clones and lacks some. The sample lists 140,000 to 150,000 clones, under 95% occurring once. This receptor was obtained from an adult in good health. The genes are TRBV9 and TRBJ2-7; 8 nucleotides line up with TRBD1. The sequences come from peripheral blood, collected on day 0 of AZD1222 vaccination. For the CDR3, the DNA is TGTGCCAGCAGCGCCGACAGGGGTCCCTACGAGCAGTACTTC. It is translated as CASSADRGPYEQYF. Supplemented by reference TRBV9 and TRBJ2-7, the full variable domain reads DSGVTQTPKHLITATGQRVTLRCSPRSGDLSVYWYQQSLDQGLQFLIQYYNGEERAKGNILERFSAQQFPDLHSELNLSSLELGDSALYFCASSADRGPYEQYFGPGTRLTVT.